This T cell receptor (beta chain) derives from a study of a mutant IDH1 vaccine in newly diagnosed glioma. Study details: Beginning 4-6 weeks after radiotherapy alone, or with temozolomide cycles, vaccination took place. The sex distribution of treated patients was around 60% male and roughly 38% female, with a mean age of around 43 years. Study-level points and caveats: Variations in leading peripheral T cell clonotypes appeared to have no connection with pseudoprogression.

For this clone: Its antigen remains unidentified.

The CDR3 consists of 14 residues. The V end was cut by 3 bases, the J end by 2 bases, with 10 bases between. Germline V gene data show CDR1 as MNHNS and CDR2 as SASEGT. Time point defined: week 47, end of study. Vaccination comprised doses that each held 300 ug of mutant IDH1 20-mer peptide, plus topical imiquimod. Only in-frame clones appear in the TCRdb table, and some are missing; sequencing was by immunoSEQ multiplex PCR. In the table there are over 30,000 clones, around nine tenths of which are singletons. The TCR originated in a woman aged 40 to 55 with glioma. The input for sequencing was PBMCs, taken from a glioma patient whose treatment included an IDH1 peptide vaccine. The chain carries TRBV6-1 and TRBJ1-1, with unresolved D. CDR3 bases: TGTGCCAGCAGTGACTACGGAATAAACACTGAAGCTTTCTTT. As protein: CASSDYGINTEAFF.